One and the same sample provided the 30 T cell receptor beta chains below, sequenced in a study of T cells in localized non-small cell lung cancer (TCRdb year 2020). Library prep was done by the immunoSEQ multiplex PCR assay. Imported from immuneACCESS, the table was reduced by TCRdb to in-frame sequences with V and J called. These copies leave out some clones; in studies compared against another copy, an unresolved V gene accounts for under half, and the cause of the remainder is not known. The sample table shows fewer than 90,000 clones, and around 82% are seen once. The ten largest clonotypes hold about 19% of the sample. The source was PBMCs, collected before any cancer treatment. These receptors all come from a man between 40 and 70 years old with stage II squamous cell lung carcinoma.

This chain links TRBV12-5 with TRBJ1-1; D unclear. The CDR3 is made up of 12 amino acids. V was clipped by 2 bases and J by 4 bases, with 5 bases between them. Germline V gives CDR1 LGHNT, CDR2 FRNRAP. This CDR3 is CASGLSGTEAFF. CDR3 bases: TGTGCTAGTGGTTTGAGCGGCACTGAAGCTTTCTTT. Full variable domain (remainder filled in from reference TRBV12-5 and TRBJ1-1): DARVTQTPRHKVTEMGQEVTMRCQPILGHNTVFWYRQTMMQGLELLAYFRNRAPLDDSGMPKDRFSAEMPDATLATLKIQPSEPRDSAVYFCASGLSGTEAFFGQGTRLTVV.

The chain combines TRBV7-9 with TRBJ1-5, with no clear D. V gave up 5 bases and J gave up 4 bases, with 9 bases separating them. CDR1 is SEHNR, CDR2 FQNEAQ, per germline (reference sequence). The CDR3 is made up of 13 amino acids. DNA of the CDR3: TGTGCCAGCAGCCGGCAGGCGAATCAGCCCCAGCATTTT. Protein: CASSRQANQPQHF.

This clone has a single count. For the CDR3, the DNA is TGTGCCAGCAAACGAGCGGGAAAAGAGACCCAGTACTTC. Translation gives CASKRAGKETQYF. This chain joins TRBV27 and TRBJ2-5; 7 positions match TRBD2. With 7 bases clipped from V and 3 bases from J, the junction kept 5 bases outside the gene matches. Germline loops: CDR1 MNHEY, CDR2 SMNVEV (reference sequence). The CDR3 is 13 residues long.

This clone has more than one count but fewer than ten. V is TRBV4-1 and J is TRBJ2-1, with 7 bases matching TRBD2. V lost 2 bases, J lost 7 bases, and 14 bases stayed unmatched. The CDR3 length is 17 residues. The germline V gene encodes CDR1 MGHRA and CDR2 YSYEKL. The CDR3 nucleotides read TGCGCCAGCAGCCAACTCCATTTGTTGGGACTAATTAATGAGCAGTTCTTC. This encodes CASSQLHLLGLINEQFF.

The V gene is TRBV7-2, the J gene TRBJ1-2, with 7 bases that match TRBD1. The V segment lost 2 bases and the J segment 7 bases; nucleotides outside the gene matches: 10. In germline, CDR1 is SGHTA, CDR2 FQGNSA. This CDR3 region has 15 residues. In DNA form, the CDR3 reads TGTGCCAGCAGCTTAAGCCGGACAGGAACCCCTGGCTACACCTTC. Protein: CASSLSRTGTPGYTF.

The rearrangement joins TRBV9 to TRBJ1-1; 12 bases agree with TRBD1. The CDR3 runs to 15 residues. Germline V CDR1 and CDR2: SGDLS, YYNGEE. The V segment lost 0 bases and the J segment 8 bases; nucleotides outside the gene matches: 5. This CDR3 reads CASSVAGTGGSEAFF. The CDR3 nucleotides are TGTGCCAGCAGCGTAGCCGGGACAGGGGGCTCGGAAGCTTTCTTT. The whole variable domain, filled in from reference TRBV9 and TRBJ1-1, reads DSGVTQTPKHLITATGQRVTLRCSPRSGDLSVYWYQQSLDQGLQFLIQYYNGEERAKGNILERFSAQQFPDLHSELNLSSLELGDSALYFCASSVAGTGGSEAFFGQGTRLTVV.

This clone was recorded many times. In nucleotides, the CDR3 is TGCGCCAGCAGCCTGGGGGCTAGCGGGACCCACGAGCAGTACTTC. Residues: CASSLGASGTHEQYF. This chain uses TRBV5-1 with TRBJ2-7; the match to TRBD2 covers 9 bases. V lost 4 bases and J lost 5; bases outside the gene matches: 10. The V gene's germline CDR1 is SGHRS and CDR2 YFSETQ. This CDR3 is 15 amino acids long.

The chain links TRBV10-3 to TRBJ2-5; possible D gene TRBD1, 6 bases. V was clipped by 2 bases and J by 0 bases, with 7 bases between them. Germline assignment: CDR1 ENHRY and CDR2 SYGVKD. The CDR3 loop spans 14 amino acids. The CDR3 is CAISEDRNQETQYF. In nucleotides, the CDR3 is TGTGCCATCAGTGAGGACAGGAACCAAGAGACCCAGTACTTC.

The gene calls are TRBV2 and TRBJ2-7; no reliable D call. This CDR3 spans 13 amino acids. Trimming took off 7 bases at V and 0 bases at J, with 10 bases between the two ends. CDR1 and CDR2 from the germline V gene are SNHLY and FYNNEI. CDR3 loop: CASTALRSYEQYF. DNA of the CDR3: TGTGCCAGCACAGCACTCCGCTCCTACGAGCAGTACTTC.

The rearrangement uses TRBV29-1 and TRBJ2-2, with 10 bases that match TRBD2. CDR1 and CDR2 (germline): SQVTM, ANQGSEA. This CDR3 contains 17 residues. With V trimmed by 6 bases and J by 2 bases, 12 bases remained unmatched. The CDR3 protein is CSVSGTSVSGNTGELFF. DNA for the CDR3: TGCAGCGTGTCCGGGACTAGCGTTTCGGGTAACACCGGGGAGCTGTTTTTT.

This clone turned up a few times. The gene calls are TRBV11-2 and TRBJ2-1, with D maybe TRBD2 (6 bases). V was cut by 0 bases and J by 7 bases, with 10 bases left in between. The CDR3 is made up of 14 amino acids. Germline-derived CDR1 and CDR2 are SGHAT and FQNNGV. The CDR3 bases are TGTGCCAGCAGCTTAGAGCGGGGTATGAATGAGCAGTTCTTC. This encodes CASSLERGMNEQFF.

For this clone: At one boundary the junction diverges from the germline segment, which might be a read error. This chain connects TRBV7-7 to TRBJ2-5; TRBD1 aligns across 7 bases. This CDR3 is 14 amino acids long. Germline V CDR1 and CDR2: SSHAT, FNYEAQ (reference sequence). The CDR3 DNA reads as TGTGCTAGCAGCTCCACAGGGGTCATCGAGACCCAGTACTTC. Residues: CASSSTGVIETQYF. The full variable domain, its missing parts supplied by reference TRBV7-7 and TRBJ2-5, is GAGVSQSPRYKVTKRGQDVTLRCDPISSHATLYWYQQALGQGPEFLTYFNYEAQPDKSGLPSDRFSAERPEGSISTLTIQRTEQRDSAMYRCASSSTGVIETQYFGPGTRLLVL.

The chain has TRBV4-3 and TRBJ1-5; D is undetermined. Per germline, CDR1 LGHNA and CDR2 YSLEER. Trimming removed 4 bases at V and 4 bases at J, with 14 bases between. The CDR3 length is 15 residues. This CDR3 is CASSPRASGNQPQHF. For the CDR3, the DNA is TGCGCCAGCAGCCCTCGGGCCTCGGGGAATCAGCCCCAGCATTTT.

The chain is built from TRBV4-1 and TRBJ2-3; D unclear. The CDR3 length is 15 residues. V lost 1 base, J lost 0 bases, and 8 bases lay in between. Germline loops: CDR1 MGHRA, CDR2 YSYEKL. The CDR3 reads CASSQAATSTDTQYF. DNA for the CDR3: TGCGCCAGCAGCCAAGCGGCCACTAGCACAGATACGCAGTATTTT.

The chain is built from TRBV15 and TRBJ1-1; unclear D gene. This CDR3 is built from 13 residues. With 1 base removed from V and 0 bases from J, the gap between germline ends came to 3 bases. From germline, CDR1 is LNHNV and CDR2 YYDKDF (reference sequence). CDR3 nucleotides: TGTGCCACCAGCAGAGCAGTGAACACTGAAGCTTTCTTT. This translates into CATSRAVNTEAFF.

This clone was recorded a few times. This rearrangement joins TRBV29-1 to TRBJ2-1, with 8 bases matching TRBD1. V was pared by 0 bases and J by 7 bases, with 5 bases of the junction left unmatched. This CDR3 contains 14 residues. Germline values: CDR1 SQVTM, CDR2 ANQGSEA. The CDR3 loop reads CSVEDRWTGNEQFF. The CDR3 region has the DNA TGCAGCGTTGAAGATCGATGGACAGGGAATGAGCAGTTCTTC.

The chain employs TRBV27 and TRBJ2-7; D could derive from TRBD1 or TRBD2 (5 bases each). The ends were cut back, 7 bases at V and 3 bases at J, with 10 bases in the middle. Germline CDR1 reads MNHEY; CDR2 reads SMNVEV (reference sequence). CDR3 length: 12 residues. CDR3: CASKGRSYEQYF. In DNA form, the CDR3 reads TGTGCCAGCAAGGGACGGAGCTACGAGCAGTACTTC.

This clone was counted many times. This chain uses TRBV5-1 with TRBJ1-5; D call uncertain. This CDR3 comprises 15 residues. The V end lost 0 bases, the J end lost 1 base, and 8 bases lay between the germline ends. Germline CDR1 SGHRS, CDR2 YFSETQ. CDR3 in amino acids: CASSLAGSSNQPQHF. The DNA of the CDR3 is TGCGCCAGCAGCTTGGCCGGTAGCAGCAATCAGCCCCAGCATTTT.

This clone appeared once. The CDR3: CASRGGHRAGNTIYF. In DNA, the CDR3 is TGTGCCAGCAGGGGGGGCCACAGGGCTGGAAACACCATATATTTT. The chain is built from TRBV28 and TRBJ1-3; possibly TRBD1 for D (6 bases). The CDR3 extends over 15 amino acids. Germline values: CDR1 MDHEN, CDR2 SYDVKM. Trimming cost V 6 bases and J 2 bases, with 14 bases left between them.

The V call is TRBV5-3, the J call TRBJ2-5; perhaps TRBD1 as D (6 bases). TRBV5-3 qualifies as an ORF whose function is uncertain. CDR3 length: 13 amino acids. V lost 0 bases and J lost 9, with 12 bases in between. DNA for the CDR3: TGTGCCAGAAGCTTGGCCACAGGGAGAGCCCAGTACTTC. It yields the protein CARSLATGRAQYF.

The chain uses TRBV30 and TRBJ1-6; TRBD1 is a possible D gene (5 bases). Germline V gene lookup returns CDR1 GTSNPN and CDR2 SVGIG (reference sequence). V dropped 2 bases and J dropped 10 bases, with 12 bases sitting between them. This CDR3 is built from 13 residues. This CDR3 is CAWSHQGNSPLHF. CDR3 nucleotide sequence: TGTGCCTGGAGTCACCAGGGAAACTCACCCCTCCACTTT.

This chain uses TRBV6-5 with TRBJ2-1, with D possibly TRBD1 on 6 matching bases. Per germline, CDR1 MNHEY and CDR2 SVGAGI. CDR3 length equals 13 residues. The V end was cut by 5 bases, the J end by 4 bases, with 9 bases between. The CDR3: CASSTGQYNEQFF. The CDR3 DNA sequence: TGTGCCAGCAGTACAGGACAGTACAATGAGCAGTTCTTC.

In nucleotides, the CDR3 is TGTGCCAGCTCACAGGACAGGGTCCCCTACGAGCAGTACTTC. Protein product: CASSQDRVPYEQYF. This chain links TRBV18 with TRBJ2-7; 8 bases fit TRBD1. The CDR3 length is 14 residues. Germline V gene data show CDR1 as KGHSH and CDR2 as LQKENI. J gave up 2 bases and V 4 bases, and 4 bases lay outside the gene matches. Together with reference TRBV18 and TRBJ2-7, the CDR3 gives the full variable domain: NAGVMQNPRHLVRRRGQEARLRCSPMKGHSHVYWYRQLPEEGLKFMVYLQKENIIDESGMPKERFSAEFPKEGPSILRIQQVVRGDSAAYFCASSQDRVPYEQYFGPGTRLTVT.

The CDR3 region is CASSQEGRGLGANVLTF. The CDR3 nucleotides are TGCGCCAGCAGCCAAGAAGGGAGGGGGCTCGGGGCCAACGTCCTGACTTTC. The V call is TRBV4-1, the J call TRBJ2-6; tentatively, D is TRBD1 or TRBD2 (7 bases each). The CDR3 consists of 17 residues. V lost 0 bases and J 4 bases, leaving 13 bases between the germline ends. Germline V gene sequence: CDR1 MGHRA, CDR2 YSYEKL.

The chain has TRBV28 and TRBJ1-1, with D possibly TRBD1 on 6 matching bases. V dropped 8 bases and J dropped 0 bases, with 16 bases sitting between them. Germline CDR1 is MDHEN and CDR2 is SYDVKM. The CDR3 length is 15 residues. The CDR3, as DNA: TGTGCCAGCCGAGATTTTGGGGGCTTGAACACTGAAGCTTTCTTT. This translates into CASRDFGGLNTEAFF.

This rearrangement joins TRBV27 to TRBJ1-1; D perhaps matches TRBD1 (5 bases). V shed 4 bases and J shed 6 bases, with 15 bases lying between them. Germline V gene data show CDR1 as MNHEY and CDR2 as SMNVEV (reference sequence). The CDR3 is 14 residues long. The CDR3 protein is CASSSSSGGAEAFF. The DNA for the CDR3 is TGTGCCAGCAGTTCGTCATCGGGGGGGGCTGAAGCTTTCTTT.

As regards this clone: Its ends do not fully match the called genes, so a read error is possible. CDR3 DNA sequence: TGTGCCAGCAGTGAAGCTGTTAGGGGTAATCAGTCCCAGCATTTT. Residues: CASSEAVRGNQSQHF. The chain is built from TRBV2 and TRBJ1-5; D is perhaps TRBD1 (5 bases). The CDR3 length is 15 residues. The germline gives CDR1 SNHLY, CDR2 FYNNEI.

The chain combines TRBV28 with TRBJ1-6; TRBD1 might be the D (5 bases). Germline CDR1 and CDR2: MDHEN and SYDVKM. This CDR3 comprises 15 residues. The V end lost 6 bases, the J end lost 6 bases, and 15 bases lay between the germline ends. CDR3 sequence (DNA): TGTGCCAGCAGGGTTCCGGGGCCTCTTAATTCACCCCTCCACTTT. Translation: CASRVPGPLNSPLHF.

This CDR3 is CASSAGQTDTQYF. The CDR3 DNA reads TGTGCCAGCAGCGCCGGACAGACAGATACGCAGTATTTT. The V and J genes are TRBV7-2 and TRBJ2-3, with D tentatively TRBD1 (6 bases). This CDR3 contains 13 residues. V gave up 5 bases and J gave up 3 bases, with 9 bases separating them. The germline CDR1 and CDR2 sequences are SGHTA and FQGNSA.

The CDR3 here is CASSEVSGNTIYF. CDR3 nucleotides: TGTGCCAGCAGTGAGGTTTCTGGAAACACCATATATTTT. The chain joins TRBV6-1 to TRBJ1-3; no clear D gene. This CDR3 has 13 residues. Germline V gene sequence: CDR1 MNHNS, CDR2 SASEGT. Trimming took off 3 bases at V and 1 base at J, with 4 bases between the two ends.